This T cell receptor beta chain comes out of a study of CD8 T cells in Susac syndrome (dated by TCRdb to the late 2010s). About the study as a whole: Repertoire sequencing was used to test whether CD8+ T cell activation and differentiation in Susac syndrome was antigen driven. CD8+ T cell repertoire clonality was compared between eleven to twelve healthy donors, approximately 14 Susac syndrome patients and 15 multiple sclerosis patients.

Peripheral blood CD8+ and CD4+ T cells from healthy donors, Susac syndrome patients and multiple sclerosis patients were profiled by high-throughput TCR beta sequencing. Treatment-naive patients with stable or active relapsing-remitting disease fulfilling revised McDonald criteria were used as multiple sclerosis controls. CD8+ TEMRA cells were enriched by FACS, while bulk CD8+ and CD4+ T cells were purified by magnetic negative isolation. Blood was collected in EDTA tubes and processed within 24 hours, with PBMCs isolated through density gradient centrifugation. PBMCs intended for TCR sequencing were cryopreserved in liquid nitrogen and were subsequently thawed in a 37 degrees C water bath. The sorted or isolated CD4+, CD8+ and CD8+ TEMRA cells had a purity of 90% or higher. The investigation overall reported the following: The study acknowledged that relatively few individuals were included in the TCR sequencing and HLA analysis.

Concerning this clonotype itself: Its antigen is unknown. Base qualities were left out, and no much larger clone turns up one base away.

Trimming costs V 3 bases and J 7 bases, and their ends lie 17 bases apart. The germline V gene yields SGHRS for CDR1 and YFSETQ for CDR2. Its CDR3 holds 15 amino acids, cysteine through phenylalanine. The sequence is cut down to CDR3 DNA, 45 bases in frame from base 1. RNA was extracted using the RNeasy kit, and roughly 0.5 to 1 microgram was reverse transcribed with random hexamers. The immunoSEQ multiplex PCR assay, which covers 54 Vbeta and 13 Jbeta segments, was used to amplify TCR beta CDR3 regions. PCR amplification bias was corrected by using a synthetic template baseline for primer optimization and computational correction. The paper's processing steps were these. Only productive sequences were kept, with reads annotated to V, D and J genes according to IMGT and analyzed in immunoSEQ Analyzer. Clonality was calculated as one minus the Shannon entropy normalized by log2 of the number of productive unique sequences. For each patient and control, public and private clones were evaluated among the 100 most prevalent clones. A clone was defined as Susac-specific if it was absent from the healthy and MS cohorts, from roughly 990 published viral clones and from other ImmuneACCESS disease sequences. Clones were called with MiXCR by TCRdb after fastp trimmed the public reads at Q25, and only in-frame beta chains were retained. One record per CDR3 amino acid sequence lists the most common genes and DNA. Here the V and J calls rest on TCRdb's processing, not on the authors' analysis. In this sample the table shows some 130,000 distinct CDR3 sequences, around 90% of which occur a single time. The ten biggest clones cover approximately 0.24% of the sample.

This clonotype originated in a human donor with multiple sclerosis. This receptor chain uses TRBV5-1 and TRBJ2-1; a tentative D call is TRBD1 (5 bases match). Sequenced sample: CD8+ T cells from PBMCs. The base sequence is TGCGCCAGCAGCTCTCGACAAGGGGTCGTGAATGAGCAGTTCTTC. Translated, it gives CASSSRQGVVNEQFF. The entire variable domain, with the stretches around the CDR3 drawn from the reference TRBV5-1 and TRBJ2-1 proteins, is KAGVTQTPRYLIKTRGQQVTLSCSPISGHRSVSWYQQTPGQGLQFLFEYFSETQRNKGNFPGRFSGRQFSNSRSEMNVSTLELGDSALYLCASSSRQGVVNEQFFGPGTRLTVL.